The sequence of this T cell receptor beta chain was determined in a study of blood T cell repertoires in COVID-19. Germline CDR1 and CDR2: MGHRA and YSYEKL. V shed 4 bases, J shed 4 bases, and the junction held 4 bases outside the gene matches. CDR3 length: 14 residues. This clone was recorded once. Some clones are missing from TCRdb's copy, which holds only in-frame ones; the method was immunoSEQ multiplex PCR. The table has roughly 180,000 clones, about 85% seen once. Sequenced: peripheral blood. This chain connects TRBV4-1 to TRBJ1-2, with TRBD1 matching over 9 bases. The sequence was collected from a woman aged 60 to 75 with acute or convalescent COVID-19. The CDR3, as DNA: TGCGCCAGCAGCCCGACAGGGGGAAGCTATGGCTACACCTTC. Amino acids: CASSPTGGSYGYTF.